This T cell receptor (beta chain) was captured by sequencing in a study of OX40 agonist ivuxolimab in advanced cancers. The wider study: From 23 to 79 years was the age range, with a mean of roughly 59 years, and about 83% were male. Three patients, one with hepatocellular carcinoma and two with cutaneous melanoma, responded partially. Study conclusions and caveats: It was not determined which antigens were specifically recognized by the peripheral T cells that had undergone clonal expansion. On average, a greater number of expanded clones characterised CD8+ T cells relative to CD4+.

Profiled with immunoSEQ multiplex PCR; TCRdb holds only in-frame clones, not every one. This table has some 82,000 clones, almost 90% appearing once. A word on this clone: The antigen is unknown.

Germline V gene data show CDR1 as SGHNT and CDR2 as YENEEA. The CDR3 is made up of 13 amino acids. V shed 5 bases, J shed 5 bases, and the junction held 2 bases outside the gene matches. The receptor's source is an adult with an advanced solid tumor such as melanoma, head and neck, liver or kidney cancer. Sequences were derived from CD4+ or CD8+ T cells sorted from blood, sampled in a trial of the OX40 agonist ivuxolimab. This chain joins TRBV11-3 and TRBJ2-1; 8 bases fit TRBD2. For the CDR3, the DNA is TGTGCCAGCAGCCTACTAGCGGACAATGAGCAGTTCTTC. Its translation: CASSLLADNEQFF.